This T cell receptor (beta chain) was recovered during a study of blood T cell repertoires in COVID-19. Study context: The United States, Italy and Spain provided the acute and convalescent COVID-19 samples. PBMCs, B-cell-depleted T cells, or T cells were the source of the cDNA or gDNA that made up the material.

The germline V and J ends were trimmed by 2 bases and 2 bases, with 16 bases remaining between them. The CDR3 totals 15 residues. Per germline, CDR1 GTSNPN and CDR2 SVGIG (reference sequence). Per the original methods: Cell counts per sample came from amplifying reference gene primers. Produced via immunoSEQ multiplex PCR; TCRdb's table is partial and in-frame only. Clone size and the V and J calls come from that table; the DNA yielded D and trimming. The table has some 42,000 clones, around nine tenths seen once. This chain uses TRBV30 with TRBJ2-7, with D perhaps matching TRBD1 (6 bases). The source of this sequence is a human donor in a cohort sampled during active COVID-19. Input material: peripheral blood. The CDR3 DNA reads TGTGCCTGGAGTAAAACGACGGCAGGGGCCTACGAGCAGTACTTC. Encoded protein: CAWSKTTAGAYEQYF.